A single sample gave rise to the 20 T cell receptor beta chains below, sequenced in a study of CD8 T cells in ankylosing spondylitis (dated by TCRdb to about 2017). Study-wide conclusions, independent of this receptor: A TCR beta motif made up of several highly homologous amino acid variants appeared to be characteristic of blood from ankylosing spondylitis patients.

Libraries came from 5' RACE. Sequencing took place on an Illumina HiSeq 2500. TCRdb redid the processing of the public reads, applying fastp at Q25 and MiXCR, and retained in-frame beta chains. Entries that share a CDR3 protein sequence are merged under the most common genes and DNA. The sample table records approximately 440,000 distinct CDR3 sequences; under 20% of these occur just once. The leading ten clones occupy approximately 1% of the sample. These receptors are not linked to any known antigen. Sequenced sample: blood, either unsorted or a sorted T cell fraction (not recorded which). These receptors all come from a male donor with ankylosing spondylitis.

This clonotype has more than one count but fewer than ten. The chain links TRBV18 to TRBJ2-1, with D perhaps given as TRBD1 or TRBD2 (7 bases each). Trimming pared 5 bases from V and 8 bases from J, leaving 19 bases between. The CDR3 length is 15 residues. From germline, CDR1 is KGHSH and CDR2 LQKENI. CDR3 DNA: TGTGCCAGCTCATCCAGGGGGGGATTCGTCGATGAGCAGTTCTTC. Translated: CASSSRGGFVDEQFF.

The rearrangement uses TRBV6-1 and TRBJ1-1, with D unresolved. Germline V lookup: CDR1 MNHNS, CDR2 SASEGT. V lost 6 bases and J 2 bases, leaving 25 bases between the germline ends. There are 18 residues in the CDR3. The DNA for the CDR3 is TGTGCCAGCAGGGGATTGACCTATTCTCGCCCACATAACACTGAAGCTTTCTTT. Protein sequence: CASRGLTYSRPHNTEAFF.

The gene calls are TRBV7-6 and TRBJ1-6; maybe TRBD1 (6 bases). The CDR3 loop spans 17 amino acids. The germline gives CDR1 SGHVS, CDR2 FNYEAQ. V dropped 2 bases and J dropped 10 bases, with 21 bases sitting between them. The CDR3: CASSLRGGGRVASPLHF. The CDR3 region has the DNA TGTGCCAGCAGCTTAAGGGGGGGTGGAAGAGTGGCATCACCCCTCCACTTT.

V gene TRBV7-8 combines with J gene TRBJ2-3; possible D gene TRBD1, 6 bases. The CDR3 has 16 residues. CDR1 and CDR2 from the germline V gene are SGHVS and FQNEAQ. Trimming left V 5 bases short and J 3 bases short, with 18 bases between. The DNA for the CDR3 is TGTGCCAGCAGCAACCCTCCCGGACAGAGGACAGATACGCAGTATTTT. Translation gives CASSNPPGQRTDTQYF. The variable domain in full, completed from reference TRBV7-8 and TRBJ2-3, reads GAGVSQSPRYKVAKRGQDVALRCDPISGHVSLFWYQQALGQGPEFLTYFQNEAQLDKSGLPSDRFFAERPEGSVSTLKIQRTQQEDSAVYLCASSNPPGQRTDTQYFGPGTRLTVL.

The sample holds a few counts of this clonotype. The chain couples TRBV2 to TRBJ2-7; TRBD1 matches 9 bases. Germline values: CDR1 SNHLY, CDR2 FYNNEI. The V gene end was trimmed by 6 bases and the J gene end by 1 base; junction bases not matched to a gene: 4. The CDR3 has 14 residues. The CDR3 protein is CASRGQGQSYEQYF. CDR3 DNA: TGTGCCAGCAGGGGACAGGGCCAATCCTACGAGCAGTACTTC.

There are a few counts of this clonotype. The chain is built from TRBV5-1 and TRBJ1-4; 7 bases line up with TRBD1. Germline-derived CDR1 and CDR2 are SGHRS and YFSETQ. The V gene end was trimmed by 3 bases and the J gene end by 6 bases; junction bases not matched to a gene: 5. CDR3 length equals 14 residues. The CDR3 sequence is CASSSTGFDEKLFF. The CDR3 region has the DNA TGCGCCAGCAGCTCGACAGGGTTCGATGAAAAACTGTTTTTT.

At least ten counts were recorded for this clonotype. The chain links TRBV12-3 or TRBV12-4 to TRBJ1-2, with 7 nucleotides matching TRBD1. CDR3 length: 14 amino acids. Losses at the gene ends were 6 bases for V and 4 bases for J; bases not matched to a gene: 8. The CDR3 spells CASSLYGQVYGYTF. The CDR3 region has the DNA TGTGCCAGCAGCCTTTACGGACAGGTCTATGGCTACACCTTC.

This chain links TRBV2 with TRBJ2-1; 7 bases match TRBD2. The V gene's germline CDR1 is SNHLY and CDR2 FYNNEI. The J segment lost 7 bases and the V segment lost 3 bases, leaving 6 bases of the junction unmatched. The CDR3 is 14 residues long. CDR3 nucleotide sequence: TGTGCCAGCAGTGATGGACTAGTGTCGAATGAGCAGTTCTTC. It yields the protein CASSDGLVSNEQFF. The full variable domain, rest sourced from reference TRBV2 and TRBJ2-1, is EPEVTQTPSHQVTQMGQEVILRCVPISNHLYFYWYRQILGQKVEFLVSFYNNEISEKSEIFDDQFSVERPDGSNFTLKIRSTKLEDSAMYFCASSDGLVSNEQFFGPGTRLTVL.

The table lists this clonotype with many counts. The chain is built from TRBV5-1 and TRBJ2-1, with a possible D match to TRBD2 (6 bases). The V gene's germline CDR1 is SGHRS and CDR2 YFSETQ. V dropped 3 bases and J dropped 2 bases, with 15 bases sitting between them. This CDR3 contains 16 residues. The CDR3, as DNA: TGCGCCAGCAGCTCACTACTGGGGGGAGCCTACAATGAGCAGTTCTTC. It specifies CASSSLLGGAYNEQFF.

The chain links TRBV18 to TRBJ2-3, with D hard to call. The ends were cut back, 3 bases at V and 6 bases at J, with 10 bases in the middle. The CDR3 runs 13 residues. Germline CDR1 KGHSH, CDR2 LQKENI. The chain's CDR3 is CASSPALGDTQYF. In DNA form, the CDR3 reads TGTGCCAGCTCACCTGCCCTGGGCGATACGCAGTATTTT.

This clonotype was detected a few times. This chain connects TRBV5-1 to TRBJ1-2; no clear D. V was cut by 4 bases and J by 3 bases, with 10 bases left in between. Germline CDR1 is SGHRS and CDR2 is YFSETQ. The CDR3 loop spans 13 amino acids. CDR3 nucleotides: TGCGCCAGCAGCCCCGGTGGGGACTATGGCTACACCTTC. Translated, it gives CASSPGGDYGYTF.

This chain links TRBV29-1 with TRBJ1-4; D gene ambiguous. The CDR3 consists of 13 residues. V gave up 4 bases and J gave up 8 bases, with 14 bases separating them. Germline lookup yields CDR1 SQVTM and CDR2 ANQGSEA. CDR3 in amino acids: CSVAPRGLEKLFF. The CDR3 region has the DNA TGCAGCGTTGCCCCTCGCGGGCTGGAAAAACTGTTTTTT.

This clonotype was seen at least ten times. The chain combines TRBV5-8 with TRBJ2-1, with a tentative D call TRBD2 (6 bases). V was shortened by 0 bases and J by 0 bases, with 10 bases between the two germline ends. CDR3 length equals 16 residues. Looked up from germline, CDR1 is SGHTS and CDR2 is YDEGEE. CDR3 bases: TGTGCCAGCAGCTTGGTTGGGGGGAGCTCCTACAATGAGCAGTTCTTC. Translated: CASSLVGGSSYNEQFF.

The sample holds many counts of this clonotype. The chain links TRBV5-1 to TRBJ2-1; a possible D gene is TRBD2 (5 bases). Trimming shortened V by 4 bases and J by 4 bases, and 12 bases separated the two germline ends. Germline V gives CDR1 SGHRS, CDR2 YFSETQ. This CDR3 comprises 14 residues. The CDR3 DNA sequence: TGCGCCAGCAGCCCCGGTGGAGGTTACAATGAGCAGTTCTTC. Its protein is CASSPGGGYNEQFF.

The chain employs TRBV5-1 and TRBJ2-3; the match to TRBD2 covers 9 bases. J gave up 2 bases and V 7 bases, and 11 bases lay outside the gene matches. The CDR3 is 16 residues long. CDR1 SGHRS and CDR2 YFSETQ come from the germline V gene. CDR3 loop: CASPLDAGGPTDTQYF. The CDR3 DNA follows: TGCGCCAGCCCCTTGGACGCGGGGGGGCCCACAGATACGCAGTATTTT.

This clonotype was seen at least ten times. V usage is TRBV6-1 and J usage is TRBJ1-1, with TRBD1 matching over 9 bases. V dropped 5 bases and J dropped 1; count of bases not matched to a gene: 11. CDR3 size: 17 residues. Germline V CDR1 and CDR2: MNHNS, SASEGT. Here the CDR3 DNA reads TGTGCCAGCAGTCCCTCCGGGACAGGGAGTAGGAACACTGAAGCTTTCTTT. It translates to CASSPSGTGSRNTEAFF.

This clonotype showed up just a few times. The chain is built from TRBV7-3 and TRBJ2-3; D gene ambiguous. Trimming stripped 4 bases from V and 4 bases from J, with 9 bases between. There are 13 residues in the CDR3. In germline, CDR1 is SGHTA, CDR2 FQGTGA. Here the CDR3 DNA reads TGTGCCAGCAGCTCGTCTTGGGCAGATACGCAGTATTTT. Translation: CASSSSWADTQYF.

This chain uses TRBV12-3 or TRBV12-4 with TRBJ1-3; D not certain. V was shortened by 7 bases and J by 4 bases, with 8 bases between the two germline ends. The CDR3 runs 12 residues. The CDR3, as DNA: TGTGCCAGCAAAGGCCGAGGAAACACCATATATTTT. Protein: CASKGRGNTIYF.

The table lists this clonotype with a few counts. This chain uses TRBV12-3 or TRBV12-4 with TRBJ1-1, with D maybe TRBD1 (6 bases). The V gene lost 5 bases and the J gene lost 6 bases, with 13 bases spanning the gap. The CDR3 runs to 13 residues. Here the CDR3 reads CASSSLDSSEAFF. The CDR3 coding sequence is TGTGCCAGCAGTAGCCTGGACAGCTCTGAAGCTTTCTTT.

The CDR3 reads CASTRSGGPYNEQFF. The CDR3 region has the DNA TGTGCCAGCACCAGAAGCGGGGGCCCTTACAATGAGCAGTTCTTC. This chain links TRBV28 with TRBJ2-1; 8 positions agree with TRBD2. The CDR3 has 15 amino acids. V was pared by 7 bases and J by 4 bases, with 9 bases of the junction left unmatched. CDR1 and CDR2 (germline): MDHEN, SYDVKM.